The entry below describes one T cell receptor (beta chain). The specificity of this receptor is unknown. The input lacks base qualities; no much larger clone sits a single base away. The data are from a study of blood T cell repertoires in COVID-19 (TCRdb year 2020). Study-wide context: Samples covering the acute and convalescent phases of COVID-19 were provided by collaborators in the United States, Italy and Spain. Where available, HLA class I and class II types were obtained from metadata supplied by the sample provider rather than from assay-based typing. The material from the prospective study consisted of cDNA or gDNA derived from T cells, B-cell-depleted T cells, or PBMCs. Subjects who had been exposed to COVID-19, were actively infected with it, or had recovered from it provided the deeply sampled blood TCRbeta repertoires that made up the dataset. A freely available public database, intended as a resource for researchers studying the immune response to SARS-CoV-2, is where the repertoires were released. Samples were obtained from the ongoing ImmuneRACE study (first 160 participants) and from about 1,300 subjects provided by 6 global collaborators. Nearly every sample came with metadata listing a de-identified subject ID, COVID-19 status, age in years and sex.

Broader findings and caveats from the paper: How much clinical and demographic metadata was included differed by source and by participant, and the metadata was provided uncurated.

In the prospective study, participants were 18 to 89 years old, resided in about two dozen geographic areas of the United States, and were enrolled through a virtual design. To assign participants to cohorts, the prospective study relied on clinical history that participants themselves reported in a screening survey and a study questionnaire. In the prospective study, mobile phlebotomists collected whole blood, serum and a nasopharyngeal or oropharyngeal swab from each participant. Additional blood draws and questionnaires over a 2-month period could optionally be provided by prospective study participants. Before DNA extraction, prospective study blood samples were shipped either frozen or at room temperature. V and J lose 1 base and 4 bases, and a span of 11 bases separates them. There are 15 amino acids in the CDR3, from cysteine to phenylalanine inclusive. Of all the DNA, just the CDR3 is kept, 45 bases in frame from base 1. Sequences LNHDA (CDR1) and SQIVND (CDR2) are obtained from the germline V gene (reference sequence).

TCRbeta CDR3 regions were amplified from genomic DNA using the immunoSEQ Assay, a bias-controlled multiplex PCR. The source study handled its data this way. Within the assay, amplification of reference gene primers was used to estimate how many nucleated cells each sample contained. To quantify the absolute abundance of each unique TCRbeta CDR3 rearrangement, sequence reads were collapsed and filtered. For each sample, productive Simpson clonality was calculated as the square root of Simpson's diversity index over productive rearrangements. The immuneACCESS repertoire file appears here via TCRdb, limited to in-frame rearrangements. These files lack a portion of the clones; in checked studies, under half of the deficit traces to unresolved V genes, and the cause of the others is not known. The V and J calls and clone size were taken over from that table, and D and trimming were inferred from the DNA. This sample gives about 300,000 clones in total; 90% of them show up just once. Roughly 4.3% of the sample lies in the top ten.

This sequence originates from a woman aged 18-30 years with acute COVID-19. Recombination joined TRBV19 with TRBJ1-5; 6 matching bases give a weak D call of TRBD1. The specimen sequenced was PBMCs or T cells enriched from blood (not recorded which). Here is the DNA: TGTGCCAGTAGTATAGTCGGGACACTAAATCAGCCCCAGCATTTT. Its protein reads: CASSIVGTLNQPQHF.